This T cell receptor beta chain was captured in a study of human T cells and chemical hapten exposure. General study findings and limits: Compared with pre-sensitization or healthy control sets, expanded TCRs clustered more.

The time point is: pre-sensitization, week 0. Noted treatment: therapeutic diphenylcyclopropenone sensitization with weekly scalp DPC. Germline CDR1 MNHEY, CDR2 SVGEGT. This CDR3 has 13 amino acids. Losses at the gene ends were 7 bases for V and 7 bases for J; bases not matched to a gene: 9. Only a few counts were recorded for this clonotype. As yet, its antigen is unknown. Unique molecular identifiers were attached to individual cDNA molecules within the library. In TCRdb, the RACE reads were re-called with MiXCR into one record per CDR3 protein. The data contain roughly 81,000 distinct CDR3 sequences, 6.5% to 10% of them singletons.

The sample in question was whole blood, obtained in connection with sensitization to the hapten diphenylcyclopropenone (DPC). The chain uses TRBV6-2 or TRBV6-3 and TRBJ1-2; 7 bases line up with TRBD1. This TCR was recovered from a man aged 35 to 55 with alopecia areata. Some clones in this sample may be carry-over from other donors' samples. This chain's CDR3 is CASKYRGDGGYTF. In DNA, the CDR3 is TGTGCCAGCAAATACAGGGGAGACGGTGGCTACACCTTC.